This passage covers 19 T cell receptor beta chains from one sample sequenced in a study of OX40 agonist ivuxolimab in advanced cancers. Measured with immunoSEQ multiplex PCR; TCRdb has only the in-frame clones, and not every one. Here the sample spans 20,000 to 25,000 clones, approximately 82% being singletons. The sequencing used CD4+ or CD8+ T cells sorted from blood, collected in a trial of the OX40 agonist ivuxolimab. The receptors come from an adult with an advanced solid tumor such as melanoma, head and neck, liver or kidney cancer.

The V call is TRBV20-1, the J call TRBJ2-7; D is possibly TRBD2 (6 bases). Deletions cut 4 bases from V and 6 bases from J, with 10 bases between. Germline CDR1 reads DFQATT; CDR2 reads SNEGSKA (reference sequence). This CDR3 has 11 residues. The CDR3 here is CSATRGGEQYF. As DNA, the CDR3 is TGCAGTGCTACAAGGGGAGGCGAGCAGTACTTC.

The chain joins TRBV2 to TRBJ2-5; 8 nucleotides align to TRBD1. This CDR3 has 15 residues. V lost 6 bases and J lost 2; bases outside the gene matches: 8. CDR1 and CDR2 from the germline V gene are SNHLY and FYNNEI. CDR3 residues: CASSPAGTGQETQYF. The CDR3 region has the DNA TGTGCCAGCAGCCCCGCCGGGACAGGACAAGAGACCCAGTACTTC.

The chain uses TRBV28 and TRBJ1-2; D gene ambiguous. Germline lookup yields CDR1 MDHEN and CDR2 SYDVKM. The V end was cut by 0 bases, the J end by 7 bases, with 12 bases between. This CDR3 is 14 amino acids long. The CDR3 region is CASSLWEELPGYTF. CDR3 bases: TGTGCCAGCAGTTTATGGGAAGAGCTCCCTGGCTACACCTTC.

About this clone itself: Here the CDR3 omits its conserved ending phenylalanine or tryptophan, so a read error is the likely source. The chain is built from TRBV9 and TRBJ2-2; possibly TRBD1 for D (5 bases). Germline V CDR1 and CDR2: SGDLS, YYNGEE. The CDR3 loop spans 15 amino acids. Trimming left V 4 bases short and J 4 bases short, with 14 bases between. The DNA of the CDR3 is TGTGCCAGCAGCTTTCAGGGTTTCGGCACCGGGGAGCTGTTTGTT. Protein sequence: CASSFQGFGTGELFV.

This clone was seen only once. The chain recombines TRBV6-5 with TRBJ1-5, with D hard to call. With 7 bases removed from V and 5 bases from J, the gap between germline ends came to 6 bases. Germline V gene data show CDR1 as MNHEY and CDR2 as SVGAGI. The CDR3 is 11 residues long. As DNA, the CDR3 is TGTGCCAGCAAGGACGATCAGCCCCAGCATTTT. Its protein is CASKDDQPQHF.

The rearrangement uses TRBV27 and TRBJ1-2; a weak D match, TRBD1 (5 bases). This CDR3 is 14 amino acids long. Trimming shortened V by 2 bases and J by 2 bases, and 9 bases separated the two germline ends. Per the germline V gene, CDR1 is MNHEY and CDR2 is SMNVEV (reference sequence). The CDR3 DNA reads TGTGCCAGCAGTTTACTGGGGCAAAACTATGGCTACACCTTC. This translates into CASSLLGQNYGYTF.

The gene calls are TRBV30 and TRBJ2-1; 9 bases line up with TRBD2. The V segment lost 8 bases and the J segment 5 bases; nucleotides outside the gene matches: 10. The CDR3 has 14 amino acids. The V gene's germline CDR1 is GTSNPN and CDR2 SVGIG (reference sequence). The chain's CDR3 is CAMEGLAGNNEQFF. The CDR3 DNA is TGTGCCATGGAGGGGCTAGCGGGAAACAATGAGCAGTTCTTC.

This chain connects TRBV7-3 to TRBJ1-1, with 8 bases fitting TRBD1. The CDR3 consists of 14 residues. V shed 5 bases, J shed 1 base, and the junction held 3 bases outside the gene matches. CDR1 and CDR2 from the germline V gene are SGHTA and FQGTGA. CDR3 bases: TGTGCCAGCAGCGCAGGACAGGGGAACACTGAAGCTTTCTTT. Protein product: CASSAGQGNTEAFF. Full variable domain (remainder filled in from reference TRBV7-3 and TRBJ1-1): GAGVSQTPSNKVTEKGKYVELRCDPISGHTALYWYRQSLGQGPEFLIYFQGTGAADDSGLPNDRFFAVRPEGSVSTLKIQRTERGDSAVYLCASSAGQGNTEAFFGQGTRLTVV.

The chain employs TRBV6-4 and TRBJ2-3; TRBD2 matches 9 bases. Germline values: CDR1 MRHNA, CDR2 SNTAGT. V shed 0 bases, J shed 1 base, and the junction held 5 bases outside the gene matches. The CDR3 runs 17 residues. The CDR3 region is CASSDSTSGSGTDTQYF. The DNA for the CDR3 is TGTGCCAGCAGTGACTCGACTAGCGGATCAGGCACAGATACGCAGTATTTT.

The chain carries TRBV30 and TRBJ2-2; D remains unclear. The CDR3 sequence is 11 residues long. From germline, CDR1 is GTSNPN and CDR2 SVGIG (reference sequence). The germline V and J ends were trimmed by 1 base and 6 bases, with 3 bases remaining between them. The DNA of the CDR3 is TGTGCCTGGAGTGATTCCGGGGAGCTGTTTTTT. Its translation: CAWSDSGELFF. The full variable domain, with the rest looked up from reference TRBV30 and TRBJ2-2, is SQTIHQWPATLVQPVGSPLSLECTVEGTSNPNLYWYRQAAGRGLQLLFYSVGIGQISSEVPQNLSASRPQDRQFILSSKKLLLSDSGFYLCAWSDSGELFFGEGSRLTVL.

The V gene is TRBV4-1, the J gene TRBJ2-7; 8 positions match TRBD1. Germline lookup yields CDR1 MGHRA and CDR2 YSYEKL. The CDR3 has 14 residues. J was trimmed by 2 bases and V by 3 bases; bases with no gene match: 3. The CDR3 bases are TGCGCCAGCAGCCAGTCGGGACAGGCCTACGAGCAGTACTTC. This gives the protein CASSQSGQAYEQYF.

This rearrangement joins TRBV4-2 to TRBJ1-1; 9 positions match TRBD1. The germline CDR1 and CDR2 sequences are LGHNA and YNFKEQ. V shed 6 bases and J 7 bases; nucleotides not matched to a gene: 6. The CDR3 is 13 amino acids. CDR3 DNA sequence: TGTGCCAGCAGTCCCGGGACAGGGTATGAAGCTTTCTTT. Encoded protein: CASSPGTGYEAFF.

This chain links TRBV5-6 with TRBJ1-1; 9 positions match TRBD1. The length of the CDR3 is 14 residues. CDR1 SGHDT and CDR2 YYEEEE come from the germline V gene. The trim removed 6 bases at V and 5 bases at J, leaving 8 bases unmatched. The CDR3: CASTLQGAGTEAFF. The CDR3 DNA follows: TGTGCCAGCACCCTACAGGGGGCTGGGACTGAAGCTTTCTTT. Combining the CDR3 with reference TRBV5-6 and TRBJ1-1 gives the whole variable domain DAGVTQSPTHLIKTRGQQVTLRCSPKSGHDTVSWYQQALGQGPQFIFQYYEEEERQRGNFPDRFSGHQFPNYSSELNVNALLLGDSALYLCASTLQGAGTEAFFGQGTRLTVV.

The V and J genes are TRBV5-6 and TRBJ2-7; TRBD1 matches 8 bases. The length of the CDR3 is 14 residues. V dropped 2 bases and J dropped 3; count of bases not matched to a gene: 4. In germline, CDR1 is SGHDT, CDR2 YYEEEE. The CDR3 sequence: CASSLGGTGYEQYF. The CDR3 bases are TGTGCCAGCAGCTTAGGGGGGACAGGCTACGAGCAGTACTTC.

The V gene is TRBV5-6, the J gene TRBJ2-7; TRBD2 might be the D (5 bases). The CDR3 totals 14 residues. V was clipped by 5 bases and J by 1 base, with 13 bases between them. The germline CDR1 and CDR2 sequences are SGHDT and YYEEEE. The CDR3 sequence is CASSLLTGSYEQYF. The CDR3 nucleotides read TGTGCCAGCAGTCTACTGACGGGGTCCTACGAGCAGTACTTC.

This chain links TRBV29-1 with TRBJ1-1, with TRBD1 matching over 7 bases. This CDR3 has 14 residues. Germline assignment: CDR1 SQVTM and CDR2 ANQGSEA. V lost 7 bases and J lost 4; bases outside the gene matches: 12. In DNA form, the CDR3 reads TGCAGCGCAAAACCGGGACAGATCGTCACTGAAGCTTTCTTT. Its protein is CSAKPGQIVTEAFF.

The rearrangement joins TRBV11-2 to TRBJ1-1; D remains unclear. This CDR3 is 15 amino acids long. CDR1 and CDR2 from the germline V gene are SGHAT and FQNNGV. V lost 3 bases, J lost 1 base, and 12 bases lay in between. CDR3 coding DNA: TGTGCCAGCAGCTTCTTTGAGGGAGCGAACACTGAAGCTTTCTTT. It yields the protein CASSFFEGANTEAFF.

This rearrangement joins TRBV5-6 to TRBJ1-5; possible D gene TRBD1, 5 bases. The CDR3 totals 16 residues. Per germline, CDR1 SGHDT and CDR2 YYEEEE. V dropped 0 bases and J dropped 5 bases, with 15 bases sitting between them. The CDR3 DNA reads TGTGCCAGCAGCTTGGCCGGGCAGGGAGGGGATCAGCCCCAGCATTTT. This codes for CASSLAGQGGDQPQHF.

This clone is medium-sized within its sample. The rearrangement links TRBV10-3 to TRBJ2-7; perhaps TRBD2 as D (5 bases). The CDR3 has 17 residues. V dropped 0 bases and J dropped 2 bases, with 17 bases sitting between them. Germline CDR1 is ENHRY and CDR2 is SYGVKD. The CDR3 sequence is CAISESIGVRAPYEQYF. CDR3 DNA sequence: TGTGCCATCAGTGAGTCGATCGGGGTCCGGGCCCCCTACGAGCAGTACTTC.